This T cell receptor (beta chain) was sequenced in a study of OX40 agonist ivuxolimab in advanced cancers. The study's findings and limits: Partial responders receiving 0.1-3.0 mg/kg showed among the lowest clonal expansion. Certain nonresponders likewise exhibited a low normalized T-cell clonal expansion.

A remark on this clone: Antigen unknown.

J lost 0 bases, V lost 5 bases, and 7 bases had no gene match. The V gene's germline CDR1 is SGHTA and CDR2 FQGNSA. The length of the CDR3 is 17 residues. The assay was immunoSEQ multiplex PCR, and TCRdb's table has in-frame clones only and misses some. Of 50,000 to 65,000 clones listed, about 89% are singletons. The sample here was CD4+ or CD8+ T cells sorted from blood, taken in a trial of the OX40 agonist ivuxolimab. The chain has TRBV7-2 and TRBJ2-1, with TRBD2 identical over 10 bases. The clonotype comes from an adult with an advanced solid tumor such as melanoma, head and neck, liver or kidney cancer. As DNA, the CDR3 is TGTGCCAGCAGCCGATATGGACTAGCGGCCTCCTACAATGAGCAGTTCTTC. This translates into CASSRYGLAASYNEQFF.